One and the same sample provided the 22 T cell receptor beta chains below, sequenced in a study of blood T cells in healthy people across ages. A second PCR of 7 to 11 cycles used a sample-barcoded 5' primer and a J-beta primer mix. MiXCR, applied by TCRdb to the 5' RACE reads, yields one record per CDR3 protein. Among about 1 million distinct CDR3 sequences listed, 40% to 45% were seen once. The material sequenced was blood. All receptors come from a woman aged 55-70 years in good health.

The chain employs TRBV5-5 and TRBJ1-1; D remains ambiguous. The CDR3 covers 17 residues. Per germline, CDR1 SGHKS and CDR2 YYEKEE (reference sequence). V was trimmed by 4 bases and J by 4 bases, leaving 23 bases between them. The CDR3 DNA follows: TGTGCCAGCAGCCGAGATTTTAGGGTACCTCTGGCCACTGAAGCTTTCTTT. Amino acids: CASSRDFRVPLATEAFF.

The chain employs TRBV7-2 and TRBJ2-5; no clear D. CDR1 is SGHTA and CDR2 is FQGNSA in the germline V gene. This CDR3 spans 14 amino acids. V was cut by 4 bases and J by 1 base, with 10 bases left in between. CDR3 DNA: TGTGCCAGCAGCTCCGGACCGGTCCAAGAGACCCAGTACTTC. It specifies CASSSGPVQETQYF.

This clonotype was observed a few times. The chain carries TRBV4-2 and TRBJ2-5; 9 positions match TRBD2. This CDR3 is built from 16 residues. J lost 4 bases, V lost 0 bases, and 6 bases had no gene match. The germline V gene has CDR1 LGHNA and CDR2 YNFKEQ. CDR3 in DNA: TGTGCCAGCAGCCAAGAGATGCGGGAGGGGGGAGAGACCCAGTACTTC. It encodes CASSQEMREGGETQYF.

As regards this clonotype: The junction departs from the called germline gene at one end, perhaps through a read error. V is TRBV10-3 and J is TRBJ2-7; D possibly corresponds to TRBD1 (6 bases). The germline gives CDR1 ENHRY, CDR2 SYGVKD. The CDR3 has 15 residues. CDR3 in amino acids: CAIGDPGQTPYELYF. The CDR3 DNA reads TGTGCCATCGGTGACCCAGGACAGACCCCCTACGAGCTGTACTTC.

The genes are TRBV20-1 and TRBJ2-3; no firm D call. The CDR3 has 15 residues. Trimming stripped 0 bases from V and 2 bases from J, with 12 bases between. Per germline, CDR1 DFQATT and CDR2 SNEGSKA (reference sequence). The CDR3 region is CSARDWQQSTDTQYF. CDR3 DNA sequence: TGCAGTGCTAGAGATTGGCAACAGTCCACAGATACGCAGTATTTT.

Remarks on this clonotype: A much larger clone sits a single nucleotide away, making a read error possible. This sequence joins TRBV9 and TRBJ2-5; D gene unclear. The CDR3 has 15 amino acids. Germline-derived CDR1 and CDR2 are SGDLS and YYNGEE. V was cut by 1 base and J by 11 bases, with 21 bases left in between. CDR3 region: CASSVQASSYNEQYF. The CDR3 coding sequence is TGTGCCAGCAGCGTACAGGCCAGCTCCTACAATGAGCAGTACTTC. The full variable domain, rest sourced from reference TRBV9 and TRBJ2-5, is DSGVTQTPKHLITATGQRVTLRCSPRSGDLSVYWYQQSLDQGLQFLIQYYNGEERAKGNILERFSAQQFPDLHSELNLSSLELGDSALYFCASSVQASSYNEQYFGPGTRLLVL.

This chain uses TRBV20-1 with TRBJ2-1, with D uncertain. The ends were cut back, 3 bases at V and 4 bases at J, with 10 bases in the middle. Per the germline V gene, CDR1 is DFQATT and CDR2 is SNEGSKA (reference sequence). The CDR3 has 13 residues. The CDR3 loop is CSASSRLYNEQFF. CDR3 coding DNA: TGCAGTGCTAGTTCACGGTTATACAATGAGCAGTTCTTC.

The V gene is TRBV20-1, the J gene TRBJ1-2; possible D gene TRBD1, 5 bases. The CDR3 contains 15 residues. With 0 bases removed from V and 8 bases from J, the gap between germline ends came to 19 bases. The germline CDR1 and CDR2 sequences are DFQATT and SNEGSKA (reference sequence). For the CDR3, the DNA is TGCAGTGCTAGAGATCCAGACCGCCTGGGGCTGGGCTACACCTTC. Its protein product is CSARDPDRLGLGYTF.

This clonotype was detected a few times. V is TRBV21-1 and J is TRBJ1-5; TRBD1 was called by the table and not checked on the DNA. TRBV21-1 is recorded as a pseudogene. This CDR3 is 17 amino acids long. CDR3 coding DNA: TGTGCCAGCAGCAATGGCAGGGGATTCCTTGGCAATCAGCCCCAGCATTTT. It yields the protein CASSNGRGFLGNQPQHF.

This clonotype was detected a few times. V and J are TRBV11-3 and TRBJ1-1; D ambiguous. The CDR3 loop spans 13 amino acids. V dropped 4 bases and J dropped 2 bases, with 8 bases sitting between them. Germline V gene lookup returns CDR1 SGHNT and CDR2 YENEEA. In nucleotides, the CDR3 is TGTGCCAGCAGCTGGACCTTTAACACTGAAGCTTTCTTT. Protein sequence: CASSWTFNTEAFF.

There are a few counts of this clonotype. The chain's CDR3 is CASSQALGVGVREQYF. CDR3 sequence (DNA): TGTGCCAGCAGCCAAGCACTGGGAGTGGGAGTTAGGGAGCAGTACTTC. The V and J genes are TRBV5-5 and TRBJ2-7; a weak D match, TRBD2 (5 bases). This CDR3 is 16 amino acids long. Germline CDR1 reads SGHKS; CDR2 reads YYEKEE (reference sequence). Trimming stripped 4 bases from V and 7 bases from J, with 24 bases between.

V usage is TRBV12-3 or TRBV12-4 and J usage is TRBJ2-3; 8 positions match TRBD2. Trimming cost V 6 bases and J 0 bases; bases outside gene matches: 26. This CDR3 is 22 amino acids long. Written as DNA, the CDR3 is TGTGCCAGCAGCTCGATCTATTCGGCGAAGCAAACTAGCGGAACTAGCACAGATACGCAGTATTTT. Protein sequence: CASSSIYSAKQTSGTSTDTQYF.

The chain joins TRBV11-3 to TRBJ2-5; D possibly corresponds to TRBD1 (5 bases). Trimming stripped 5 bases from V and 7 bases from J, with 14 bases between. CDR1 and CDR2 (germline): SGHNT, YENEEA. This CDR3 contains 13 residues. CDR3 amino acids: CASSPRAGPTQYF. DNA of the CDR3: TGTGCCAGCAGCCCCCGGGCAGGGCCGACCCAGTACTTC.

J is TRBJ2-3 and V is TRBV5-1, with TRBD2 matching 10 bases. The ends lost 2 bases at V and 6 bases at J; junction bases unmatched: 9. This CDR3 has 16 amino acids. Germline lookup yields CDR1 SGHRS and CDR2 YFSETQ. The CDR3 here is CASSLRTSGGVDTQYF. For the CDR3, the DNA is TGCGCCAGCAGCTTAAGGACTAGCGGAGGTGTGGATACGCAGTATTTT.

The V gene is TRBV10-3, the J gene TRBJ2-7; D might be TRBD1 (5 bases). The J call could be wrong; TRBJ2-5 is a better fit for the DNA end. This CDR3 region has 12 residues. Germline V gene lookup returns CDR1 ENHRY and CDR2 SYGVKD. The CDR3 here is CAISREIQTQYF. In DNA, the CDR3 is TGTGCCATCAGCAGGGAAATACAGACCCAGTACTTC.

This clonotype was observed a handful of times. The DNA for the CDR3 is TGTGCCAGCAGCGTAGGTGTCATGCAAGAGACCCAGTACTTC. It codes for CASSVGVMQETQYF. This chain connects TRBV9 to TRBJ2-5; unclear D gene. The CDR3 extends over 14 amino acids. In germline, CDR1 is SGDLS, CDR2 YYNGEE. V was shortened by 0 bases and J by 2 bases, with 8 bases between the two germline ends.

The rearrangement links TRBV3-1 to TRBJ2-5; 13 positions match TRBD2. Germline CDR1 LGHDT, CDR2 YNNKEL (reference sequence). Trimming removed 6 bases from V and 3 bases from J; junction bases left unmatched: 10. CDR3 length: 17 amino acids. The CDR3 here is CASSPNLGTSGKETQYF. The CDR3 DNA is TGTGCCAGCAGTCCTAACCTCGGGACTAGCGGGAAAGAGACCCAGTACTTC.

The gene calls are TRBV2 and TRBJ2-1, with 11 nucleotides matching TRBD2. The CDR3 sequence is 15 residues long. CDR1 SNHLY and CDR2 FYNNEI come from the germline V gene. V gave up 2 bases and J gave up 9 bases; unmatched junction bases: 6. CDR3 bases: TGTGCCAGCAGTGAATTAACTAGCGGGAGTGGTGAGCAGTTCTTC. As protein: CASSELTSGSGEQFF.

Only a few counts were recorded for this clonotype. The chain carries TRBV20-1 and TRBJ2-1, with TRBD2 as a possible D gene (6 bases). Between the trimmed V and J ends, which lost 1 base and 0 bases, there was a span of 16 bases. The CDR3 sequence is 17 residues long. Germline loops: CDR1 DFQATT, CDR2 SNEGSKA (reference sequence). CDR3 sequence reads: CSARGSTGGSSYNEQFF. CDR3 in DNA: TGCAGTGCTAGAGGGTCGACCGGGGGAAGCTCCTACAATGAGCAGTTCTTC.

The table lists this clonotype with a count of one. This chain connects TRBV20-1 to TRBJ2-7, with 9 bases lining up with TRBD2. The J call may not be correct, given that the DNA end is closer to TRBJ2-5. CDR1 is DFQATT, CDR2 SNEGSKA, per germline (reference sequence). CDR3 length: 14 amino acids. CDR3 DNA: TGCAGTGGGGGGCTAGGCGGGAGGGTGGAGACCCAGTACTTC. Translation: CSGGLGGRVETQYF.

CDR3 residues: CASSQEEGLGGNTQYF. CDR3 sequence (DNA): TGTGCCAGCAGCCAAGAAGAAGGGCTGGGGGGAAATACGCAGTATTTT. The chain employs TRBV3-1 and TRBJ2-3; TRBD2 might be the D (6 bases). Germline assignment: CDR1 LGHDT and CDR2 YNNKEL (reference sequence). This CDR3 has 16 residues. Trimming stripped 0 bases from V and 7 bases from J, with 17 bases between.

A few counts support this clonotype. J is TRBJ1-2 and V is TRBV14; 7 nucleotides match TRBD1. CDR1 is SGHDN, CDR2 FVKESK, per germline. The junction had 14 bases not matched to a gene; V was cut back by 4 bases and J by 6 bases. This CDR3 spans 16 amino acids. CDR3 loop: CASSPKNRTGWDGYTF. The CDR3 DNA reads as TGTGCCAGCAGCCCTAAAAATCGGACAGGCTGGGATGGCTACACCTTC.